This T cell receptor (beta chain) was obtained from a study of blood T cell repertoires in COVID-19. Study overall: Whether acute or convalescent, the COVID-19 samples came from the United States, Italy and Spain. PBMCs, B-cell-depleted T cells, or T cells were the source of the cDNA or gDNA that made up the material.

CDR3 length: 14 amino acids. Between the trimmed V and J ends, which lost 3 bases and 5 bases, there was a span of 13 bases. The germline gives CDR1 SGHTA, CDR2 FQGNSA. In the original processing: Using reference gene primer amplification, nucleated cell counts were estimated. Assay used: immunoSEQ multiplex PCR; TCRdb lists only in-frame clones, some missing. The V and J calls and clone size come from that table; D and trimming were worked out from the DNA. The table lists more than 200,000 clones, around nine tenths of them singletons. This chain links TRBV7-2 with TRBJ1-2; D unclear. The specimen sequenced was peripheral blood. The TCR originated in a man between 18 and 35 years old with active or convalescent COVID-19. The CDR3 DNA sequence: TGTGCCAGCAGCTTGTTGAGACAACCGTATGGCTACACCTTC. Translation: CASSLLRQPYGYTF.